This TCR beta chain was captured in a study of blood T cells in healthy people across ages. Through a sample-barcoded 5' primer and a J-beta primer mix, a second PCR was run for roughly 7 to 12 cycles. TCRdb re-called the 5' RACE reads through MiXCR, storing one row per CDR3 protein. The data contain more than 700,000 distinct CDR3 sequences, approximately 55% of them seen just once; the ten biggest clones take up 40% to 50%. About this clonotype: Its matching antigen is unknown.

General observations from the study: Diversity of TCR beta per million T cells declined in a roughly linear way with age. Unsorted PBMC material precluded a definitive naive versus antigen-experienced comparison. Compared with aged donors, long-lived donors showed fewer expanded clones, suggesting selection.

Sequenced sample: blood. This sequence originates from a man older than 75 in good health.

For the CDR3, the DNA is TGCAGCGTTGAAGATCGACTACAGGGTGTTAGGTACGAGCAGTACTTC. Its translation is CSVEDRLQGVRYEQYF. V usage is TRBV29-1 and J usage is TRBJ2-5; D may be TRBD1 (6 bases). The DNA matches TRBJ2-7 better at its end, which makes the J call doubtful. CDR1 and CDR2 from the germline V gene are SQVTM and ANQGSEA. The length of the CDR3 is 16 residues.